This T cell receptor beta chain was captured by sequencing in a study of cytomegalovirus exposure and HLA in healthy donors. Whole-study findings and limits: The authors listed approximately 160 TCR beta chains as cytomegalovirus-associated. The TCR clusters that emerged in the first cohort tended, a later analysis found, to co-occur in the 120 or so validation repertoires. The majority of TCR sequences were rare, yet some public TCRs appeared in many donors.

Libraries were prepared by immunoSEQ multiplex PCR; TCRdb keeps only in-frame clonotypes and omits some of them. The table includes about 250,000 clones, less than 90% detected once. The CDR3 extends over 15 amino acids. The V and J ends lost 0 bases and 10 bases, in that order; junction bases with no gene match: 9. The germline V gene encodes CDR1 SEHNR and CDR2 FQNEAQ (reference sequence). The donors were members of the roughly 130-subject validation cohort (separate from the approximately 670-subject first cohort). This clone appeared once. What it binds is not known. The J gene is TRBJ1-1, the V gene TRBV7-9; TRBD1 matches 9 bases. The sample taken for sequencing was PBMCs. This receptor was taken from a man between 18 and 29 years old in good health and CMV-seropositive. The CDR3 nucleotides are TGTGCCAGCAGCTTAGCGTCACAGGGGGCGGTGGGAGCTTTCTTT. Translating it yields CASSLASQGAVGAFF.